The clone carrying this T cell receptor beta chain is labeled medium-sized (0.01 to 0.1%). Its antigen is currently unknown. V lost 6 bases to trimming and J lost 6 bases, with 12 bases between them. This CDR3 contains 13 residues. Germline V gene data show CDR1 as ENHRY and CDR2 as SYGVKD. The sample is drawn from a study of T cells after posttransplantation cyclophosphamide. Produced via immunoSEQ multiplex PCR; TCRdb's table is partial and in-frame only. The sample shows some 4,300 clones, roughly 58% of them seen only once. Study-level findings and limits: Later post-transplant blood repertoires were often dominated by donor CD8+ memory clones.

The sequence was collected from a woman aged 60-75 years in good health, CMV-negative, and a related stem cell transplant donor. Sequencing was performed on memory CD8+ T cells sorted from blood. This sequence joins TRBV10-3 and TRBJ2-1; D is undetermined. The CDR3, as DNA: TGTGCCATCAGCGAAACAGTGTCCAATGAGCAGTTCTTC. Amino acid sequence: CAISETVSNEQFF.